One sample yielded the 9 T cell receptor beta chains listed below, sequenced in a study of cytomegalovirus exposure and HLA in healthy donors. Use of 60 Vbeta and 13 Jbeta primers characterized the PCR. Produced via immunoSEQ multiplex PCR; TCRdb's table is partial and in-frame only. The sample yields some 86,000 clones, approximately 70% seen once. Sample: PBMCs. The receptors derive from a man aged 30-40 years in good health and CMV-seronegative.

The chain combines TRBV27 with TRBJ2-1, with D perhaps matching TRBD1 (6 bases). Germline CDR1 reads MNHEY; CDR2 reads SMNVEV (reference sequence). Trimming shortened V by 2 bases and J by 0 bases, and 14 bases separated the two germline ends. This CDR3 contains 17 residues. CDR3 sequence: CASSLTGPGASYNEQFF. CDR3 bases: TGTGCCAGCAGTTTAACGGGCCCAGGGGCCTCCTACAATGAGCAGTTCTTC.

The rearrangement joins TRBV30 to TRBJ2-1, with D maybe TRBD1 (6 bases). V was trimmed by 0 bases and J by 0 bases, leaving 9 bases between them. The CDR3 covers 15 residues. Germline V gene lookup returns CDR1 GTSNPN and CDR2 SVGIG (reference sequence). CDR3 in amino acids: CAWSVDSFSYNEQFF. The CDR3 DNA reads TGTGCCTGGAGTGTGGACAGCTTCTCCTACAATGAGCAGTTCTTC. Filled out from reference TRBV30 and TRBJ2-1, the complete variable domain reads SQTIHQWPATLVQPVGSPLSLECTVEGTSNPNLYWYRQAAGRGLQLLFYSVGIGQISSEVPQNLSASRPQDRQFILSSKKLLLSDSGFYLCAWSVDSFSYNEQFFGPGTRLTVL.

V and J are TRBV27 and TRBJ1-1, with D possibly being TRBD1 (6 bases). The CDR3 totals 10 residues. Germline values: CDR1 MNHEY, CDR2 SMNVEV (reference sequence). V was clipped by 6 bases and J by 10 bases, with 9 bases between them. CDR3 sequence (DNA): TGTGCCAGCAGGAAGGGGGTAGCTTTCTTT. Translation: CASRKGVAFF.

The chain is built from TRBV7-3 and TRBJ2-5, with TRBD1 identical over 7 bases. The DNA end is a closer match to TRBJ2-7, so the J assignment may be wrong. Germline CDR1 and CDR2: SGHTA and FQGTGA. This CDR3 is built from 15 residues. This chain's CDR3 is CASSPGLRGFDEQYF. Written as DNA, the CDR3 is TGTGCCAGCAGCCCGGGCCTCAGGGGGTTCGACGAGCAGTACTTC.

The genes are TRBV28 and TRBJ2-7, with 8 bases that match TRBD2. Germline lookup yields CDR1 MDHEN and CDR2 SYDVKM. The CDR3 sequence is 16 residues long. Trimming cost V 4 bases and J 0 bases; bases outside gene matches: 8. The CDR3 coding sequence is TGTGCCAGCAGTTCATACCTTAGCGGGATCTCCTACGAGCAGTACTTC. It is translated as CASSSYLSGISYEQYF.

V usage is TRBV9 and J usage is TRBJ2-2; the match to TRBD1 covers 7 bases. Germline values: CDR1 SGDLS, CDR2 YYNGEE. Unmatched junction bases numbered 11, after V lost 3 bases and J lost 6 bases. The CDR3 runs 16 residues. Here the CDR3 reads CASSALPRDSPGELFF. In DNA, the CDR3 is TGTGCCAGCAGCGCTCTACCCCGGGACAGCCCCGGGGAGCTGTTTTTT.

V and J are TRBV14 and TRBJ2-7; the match to TRBD1 covers 8 bases. CDR1 SGHDN and CDR2 FVKESK come from the germline V gene. V shed 3 bases, J shed 0 bases, and the junction held 7 bases outside the gene matches. The CDR3 contains 16 residues. Written as DNA, the CDR3 is TGTGCCAGCAGCCATTTAGGGACAGGCTTCTCCTACGAGCAGTACTTC. Translation gives CASSHLGTGFSYEQYF.

This clone was recorded a few times. Other DNA sequences in the sample encode the same CDR3. Here the CDR3 DNA reads TGTGCCAGCAGTGACTCGAGCGGCTCCTACAATGAGCAGTTCTTC. This translates into CASSDSSGSYNEQFF. The chain couples TRBV6-4 to TRBJ2-1; perhaps TRBD2 as D (5 bases). There are 15 residues in the CDR3. Germline V gives CDR1 MRHNA, CDR2 SNTAGT. Trimming removed 0 bases at V and 0 bases at J, with 6 bases between.

The rearrangement uses TRBV30 and TRBJ2-5; D not resolved. Trimming removed 0 bases from V and 5 bases from J, with 13 bases in between. The length of the CDR3 is 14 residues. The germline V gene encodes CDR1 GTSNPN and CDR2 SVGIG (reference sequence). CDR3 nucleotide sequence: TGTGCCTGGAGTGTGTCCTGGCTAGTGGAGACCCAGTACTTC. Its protein is CAWSVSWLVETQYF.